This T cell receptor (beta chain) was found in a study of cytomegalovirus exposure and HLA in healthy donors. As for the study in general: Genotyping of roughly 400 donors showed that around 81% belonged to the Caucasian-associated ancestry cluster. Study findings and constraints: Using a false discovery rate of 0.05, a later analysis showed that 16,951 TCR beta sequences were associated with HLA alleles. Across donors, presence/absence analyses took sequencing depth to be roughly uniform.

This clone was detected only once. Its specificity is not known. PCR employed 60 Vbeta and 13 Jbeta primers. Only in-frame clones appear in the TCRdb table, and some are missing; sequencing was by immunoSEQ multiplex PCR. Counted here are fewer than 150,000 clones, around 82% occurring once; the ten biggest clones make up around 1.2%. Deletions cut 2 bases from V and 0 bases from J, with 14 bases between. In germline, CDR1 is MNHNS, CDR2 SASEGT. The CDR3 covers 18 residues. Sequencing input: PBMCs. The V and J genes are TRBV6-1 and TRBJ2-6, with D possibly TRBD1 on 5 matching bases. The clonotype was recovered from a man aged 45-65 years in good health and CMV-seronegative. CDR3 in DNA: TGTGCCAGCAGTGAAATGACAGCCCGAACCTCTGGGGCCAACGTCCTGACTTTC. This gives the protein CASSEMTARTSGANVLTF.